These 16 T cell receptor beta chains were sequenced from one sample in a study of T cell responses to AZD1222 COVID-19 vaccine. Using immunoSEQ multiplex PCR, the repertoire was profiled, and TCRdb retains in-frame clones only, with some absent. The table has 95,000 to 130,000 clones, approximately 85% seen once. The sequencing here drew on peripheral blood, taken on day 0 of MenACWY control vaccination. These receptors were obtained from an adult in good health.

The V call is TRBV27, the J call TRBJ2-3; D tentatively fits TRBD1 or TRBD2 (5 bases each). Germline V gene sequence: CDR1 MNHEY, CDR2 SMNVEV (reference sequence). This CDR3 spans 17 amino acids. With 1 base removed from V and 1 base from J, the gap between germline ends came to 15 bases. CDR3 protein: CASSLFFGTGRTDTQYF. DNA for the CDR3: TGTGCCAGCAGTTTATTCTTTGGGACGGGTCGCACAGATACGCAGTATTTT.

This chain joins TRBV2 and TRBJ2-2; a weak D match, TRBD2 (5 bases). There are 14 residues in the CDR3. V lost 7 bases and J 3 bases, leaving 12 bases between the germline ends. The germline V gene encodes CDR1 SNHLY and CDR2 FYNNEI. CDR3 region: CASTSGSHTGELFF. CDR3 nucleotide sequence: TGTGCCAGCACCTCGGGATCCCACACCGGGGAGCTGTTTTTT.

The chain links TRBV30 to TRBJ1-1; 8 nucleotides agree with TRBD1. The CDR3 covers 15 residues. V lost 1 base, J lost 3 bases, and 7 bases stayed unmatched. CDR1 and CDR2 from the germline V gene are GTSNPN and SVGIG (reference sequence). The CDR3 sequence is CAWSDLTGEYTEAFF. The DNA for the CDR3 is TGTGCCTGGAGTGACCTGACAGGGGAATACACTGAAGCTTTCTTT.

The V gene is TRBV7-6, the J gene TRBJ2-3; 7 bases are a match to TRBD2. Germline loops: CDR1 SGHVS, CDR2 FNYEAQ. The CDR3 is made up of 12 amino acids. V lost 5 bases and J lost 6; bases outside the gene matches: 2. This CDR3 is CASSGSGDTQYF. Written as DNA, the CDR3 is TGTGCCAGCAGCGGTAGCGGGGATACGCAGTATTTT.

The V and J genes are TRBV6-2 or TRBV6-3 and TRBJ1-2; D uncertain. The V end was cut by 2 bases, the J end by 6 bases, with 4 bases between. Germline V lookup: CDR1 MNHEY, CDR2 SVGEGT. The CDR3 loop spans 11 amino acids. DNA for the CDR3: TGTGCCAGCAGTTACAGGGATGGCTACACCTTC. Protein: CASSYRDGYTF.

V usage is TRBV27 and J usage is TRBJ1-2, with 9 nucleotides matching TRBD1. After removal of 4 bases from V and 4 bases from J, the junction contained 10 bases not matched to a gene. The CDR3 spans 16 residues. Germline lookup yields CDR1 MNHEY and CDR2 SMNVEV (reference sequence). The CDR3 DNA sequence: TGTGCCAGCAGTTCATGGACAGGGGCGACCATCTATGGCTACACCTTC. Protein sequence: CASSSWTGATIYGYTF.

This clone was detected once. This chain links TRBV5-4 with TRBJ2-7, with TRBD1 identical over 8 bases. Trimming at V came to 1 base and at J to 4 bases, leaving 4 bases not matched to a gene. Germline CDR1 reads SGHNT; CDR2 reads YYREEE (reference sequence). This CDR3 is 14 amino acids long. The CDR3 region has the DNA TGTGCCAGCAGCTTGACTCAGGGGGCTTACGAGCAGTACTTC. It translates to CASSLTQGAYEQYF.

The chain couples TRBV19 to TRBJ2-7; a weak D match, TRBD1 (6 bases). Trimming pared 9 bases from V and 3 bases from J, leaving 24 bases between. Germline loops: CDR1 LNHDA, CDR2 SQIVND (reference sequence). The CDR3 sequence is 16 residues long. CDR3 coding DNA: TGTGCCAGCCCCTCGTCTGGGTCACGACAGGACTACGAGCAGTACTTC. Translation: CASPSSGSRQDYEQYF.

The chain uses TRBV19 and TRBJ2-1; D gene unclear. Germline V gives CDR1 LNHDA, CDR2 SQIVND (reference sequence). V was shortened by 7 bases and J by 5 bases, with 12 bases between the two germline ends. The CDR3 is 13 amino acids. CDR3 protein: CASKGWDNNEQFF. The CDR3 nucleotides are TGTGCCAGTAAAGGCTGGGATAACAATGAGCAGTTCTTC.

This rearrangement joins TRBV19 to TRBJ2-3; the match to TRBD1 covers 11 bases. The trim removed 3 bases at V and 5 bases at J, leaving 10 bases unmatched. The V gene's germline CDR1 is LNHDA and CDR2 SQIVND (reference sequence). This CDR3 is 17 amino acids long. This CDR3 is CASSILFRDRGGDTQYF. In nucleotides, the CDR3 is TGTGCCAGTAGTATCCTTTTCCGGGACAGGGGGGGAGATACGCAGTATTTT.

The CDR3 here is CASSSQGGPASNEQFF. The CDR3 coding sequence is TGTGCCAGCAGCTCCCAAGGGGGCCCGGCGAGCAATGAGCAGTTCTTC. The chain is built from TRBV11-2 and TRBJ2-1, with TRBD1 matching over 7 bases. The V gene end was trimmed by 4 bases and the J gene end by 6 bases; junction bases not matched to a gene: 12. The CDR3 length is 16 residues. Germline V gives CDR1 SGHAT, CDR2 FQNNGV.

In nucleotides, the CDR3 is TGCGCCAGCAGCCAGCCTACCCGGGACAGGGGAGGCGGTGAGCAGTTCTTC. It codes for CASSQPTRDRGGGEQFF. J is TRBJ2-1 and V is TRBV4-1; 10 bases align to TRBD1. Germline V gene sequence: CDR1 MGHRA, CDR2 YSYEKL. The CDR3 is 17 amino acids. The V and J ends lost 3 bases and 9 bases, in that order; junction bases with no gene match: 14.

This chain connects TRBV11-2 to TRBJ1-1, with D perhaps TRBD1 (5 bases). With 3 bases removed from V and 10 bases from J, the gap between germline ends came to 15 bases. This CDR3 has 13 amino acids. Germline V gene data show CDR1 as SGHAT and CDR2 as FQNNGV. CDR3 coding DNA: TGTGCCAGCAGCTTGGGACGTGGAAGGGGAGCTTTCTTT. Amino acid sequence: CASSLGRGRGAFF.

The rearrangement links TRBV7-3 to TRBJ2-5; D not resolved. This CDR3 spans 13 amino acids. In germline, CDR1 is SGHTA, CDR2 FQGTGA. Trimming removed 1 base from V and 1 base from J, with 4 bases in between. CDR3 DNA sequence: TGTGCCAGCAGCTTAAGCCGCCAAGAGACCCAGTACTTC. This gives the protein CASSLSRQETQYF.

The chain uses TRBV4-3 and TRBJ2-3; 8 positions match TRBD2. The germline gives CDR1 LGHNA, CDR2 YSLEER. V lost 3 bases to trimming and J lost 4 bases; unmatched junction nucleotides: 15. The CDR3 is 18 amino acids. In DNA form, the CDR3 reads TGCGCCAGCAGCCATTCGGTTTGGGAGCGGGGGACTTCAGATACGCAGTATTTT. It codes for CASSHSVWERGTSDTQYF.

This chain joins TRBV7-6 and TRBJ2-7, with 10 bases aligning to TRBD2. Germline CDR1 and CDR2: SGHVS and FNYEAQ. The CDR3 covers 20 residues. V lost 1 base and J lost 0; bases outside the gene matches: 15. The CDR3 region is CASSLEHSRLAGRSSYEQYF. CDR3 bases: TGTGCCAGCAGCTTAGAACATTCGCGACTAGCGGGTCGGAGCTCCTACGAGCAGTACTTC.